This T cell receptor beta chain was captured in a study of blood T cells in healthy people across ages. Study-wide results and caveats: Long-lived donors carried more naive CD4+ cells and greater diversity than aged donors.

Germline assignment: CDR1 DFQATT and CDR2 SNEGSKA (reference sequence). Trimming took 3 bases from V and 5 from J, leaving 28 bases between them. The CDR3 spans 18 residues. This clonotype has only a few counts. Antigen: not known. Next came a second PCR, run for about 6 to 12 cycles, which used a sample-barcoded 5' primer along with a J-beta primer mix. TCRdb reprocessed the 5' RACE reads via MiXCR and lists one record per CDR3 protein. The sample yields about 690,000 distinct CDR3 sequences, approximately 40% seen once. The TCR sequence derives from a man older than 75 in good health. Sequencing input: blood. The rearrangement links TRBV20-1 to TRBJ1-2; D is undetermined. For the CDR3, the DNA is TGCAGTGCTAGCCTAGATCGCCCCACAGCGGCCCCTCTTTATGGCTACACCTTC. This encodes CSASLDRPTAAPLYGYTF.